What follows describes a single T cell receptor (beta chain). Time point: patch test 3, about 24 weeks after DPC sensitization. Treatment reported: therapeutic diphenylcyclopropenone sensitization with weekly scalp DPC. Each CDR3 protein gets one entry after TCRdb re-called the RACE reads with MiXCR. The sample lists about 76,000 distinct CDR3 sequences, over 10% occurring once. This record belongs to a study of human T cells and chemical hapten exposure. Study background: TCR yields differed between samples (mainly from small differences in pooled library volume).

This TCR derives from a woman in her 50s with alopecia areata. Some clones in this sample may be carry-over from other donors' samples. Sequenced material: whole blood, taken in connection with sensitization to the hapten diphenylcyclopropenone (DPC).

The CDR3 spells CASRATRDRSNYGYTF. The CDR3 coding sequence is TGCGCCAGCAGGGCCACTCGGGACAGGTCTAACTATGGCTACACCTTC. The chain employs TRBV5-1 and TRBJ1-2; 8 positions agree with TRBD1. This CDR3 region has 16 residues. J was trimmed by 0 bases and V by 5 bases; bases with no gene match: 9. Germline lookup yields CDR1 SGHRS and CDR2 YFSETQ.